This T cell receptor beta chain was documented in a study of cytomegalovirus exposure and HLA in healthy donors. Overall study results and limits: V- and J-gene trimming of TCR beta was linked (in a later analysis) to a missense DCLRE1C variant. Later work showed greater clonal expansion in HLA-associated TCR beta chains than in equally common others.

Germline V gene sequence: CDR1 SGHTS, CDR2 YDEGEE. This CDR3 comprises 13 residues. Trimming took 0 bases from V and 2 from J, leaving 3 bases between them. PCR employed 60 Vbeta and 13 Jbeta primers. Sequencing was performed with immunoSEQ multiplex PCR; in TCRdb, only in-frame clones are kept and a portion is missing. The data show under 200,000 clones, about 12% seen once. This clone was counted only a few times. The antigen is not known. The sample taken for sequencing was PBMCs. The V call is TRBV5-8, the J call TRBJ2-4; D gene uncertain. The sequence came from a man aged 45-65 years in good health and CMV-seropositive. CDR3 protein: CASSLAPKNIQYF. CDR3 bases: TGTGCCAGCAGCTTGGCTCCCAAAAACATTCAGTACTTC. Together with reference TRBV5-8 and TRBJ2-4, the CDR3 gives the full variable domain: EAGVTQSPTHLIKTRGQQATLRCSPISGHTSVYWYQQALGLGLQFLLWYDEGEERNRGNFPPRFSGRQFPNYSSELNVNALELEDSALYLCASSLAPKNIQYFGAGTRLSVL.